Listed here is a single T cell receptor (beta chain). This sample stems from a study of T cell responses to AZD1222 COVID-19 vaccine. The CDR3 spans 18 residues. Trimming removed 3 bases from V and 3 bases from J; junction bases left unmatched: 13. CDR1 ENHRY and CDR2 SYGVKD come from the germline V gene. Libraries were prepared by immunoSEQ multiplex PCR; TCRdb keeps only in-frame clonotypes and omits some of them. There are approximately 140,000 clones in the sample; 91% occur only once, and more than 1.4% lies in the top ten. The V gene is TRBV10-3, the J gene TRBJ2-1; 8 bases agree with TRBD2. This receptor was taken from an adult in good health. The input for sequencing was peripheral blood, taken on day 0 of AZD1222 vaccination. In nucleotides, the CDR3 is TGTGCCATCAGTGAATCGGGCGGGAGGAACACTTTCTACAATGAGCAGTTCTTC. Translating it yields CAISESGGRNTFYNEQFF.